The rows below give T cell receptor beta chains drawn from one sample of a study of T cells in Graves' hyperthyroidism and ophthalmopathy. Each CDR3 protein is one row after TCRdb ran MiXCR on the multiplex PCR reads. The sample consists of roughly 500,000 distinct CDR3 sequences, about 15% of them appearing once. The sequencing sample was made of blood. These receptors came from a woman in her twenties or thirties with Graves' hyperthyroidism that later progressed to Graves' ophthalmopathy. Both conserved end residues are part of each CDR3.

length	J	V	CDR3
15	TRBJ2-7	TRBV27	CASSYPGLANHEQYF
12	TRBJ1-1	TRBV6-1	CASKGVNTEAFF
11	TRBJ2-7	TRBV30	CAWSYQYEQYF
14	TRBJ2-5	TRBV6-1	CASSRLRSPGTQYF
15	TRBJ2-7	TRBV7-9	CASSGTRQISYEQYF
14	TRBJ1-1	TRBV27	CASSPVEVNTEAFF
16	TRBJ2-6	TRBV9	CASTLGGGLGANVLTF
16	TRBJ2-1	TRBV14	CASSQLQGGSYNEQFF
15	TRBJ2-2	TRBV18	CASSPGLLNTGELFF
20	TRBJ2-1	TRBV27	CASSLTPEGLAGEFYNEQFF
16	TRBJ2-1	TRBV18	CASSPRQEISYNEQFF
13	TRBJ1-4	TRBV27	CASSPGGNEKLFF
16	TRBJ1-6	TRBV28	CASRGRLSSYNSPLHF
14	TRBJ2-1	TRBV5-1	CASSPTSDYNEQFF
14	TRBJ2-7	TRBV7-2	CASSPPREAREQYF
15	TRBJ2-4	TRBV11-2	CASSQGLATQNIQYF
14	TRBJ1-5	TRBV10-3	CAISAEAGNQPQHF
13	TRBJ2-2	TRBV28	CASSLPAGTEPFF
15	TRBJ2-1	TRBV19	CANSILAGGYNEQFF
22	TRBJ2-3	TRBV11-2	CASSLVRAKTSGTSGSPDTQYF
14	TRBJ1-3	TRBV5-1	CASSRQGVQNTIYF
16	TRBJ1-5	TRBV27	CASSYTGGGIPQPQHF
11	TRBJ2-5	TRBV12-5	CASGMGETQYF
14	TRBJ2-5	TRBV2	CASSGVELGETQYF
13	TRBJ2-3	TRBV20-1	CSARDLETDTQYF
15	TRBJ1-6	TRBV6-1	CASSQDAYGHSPLHF
12	TRBJ2-7	TRBV7-3	CASSHREGEQYF
14	TRBJ2-1	TRBV10-1	CASSDPPSGNEQFF
14	TRBJ2-7	TRBV27	CASSPSRKSYEQYF
16	TRBJ2-7	TRBV20-1	CSARDRRTSGSYEQYF
14	TRBJ1-5	TRBV28	CASSFRASNQPQHF